Below, 25 T cell receptor beta chains from the same sample are listed, as sequenced in a study of blood T cell repertoires in COVID-19. Sequenced by immunoSEQ multiplex PCR; TCRdb stores in-frame clones only, minus some. The repertoire holds some 250,000 clones, with about four fifths as singletons. Sequenced: peripheral blood. The receptors stem from a man aged 25-45 years who had recovered from COVID-19.

The J gene is TRBJ2-1, the V gene TRBV29-1, with D perhaps matching TRBD2 (6 bases). The CDR3 consists of 15 residues. In germline, CDR1 is SQVTM, CDR2 ANQGSEA. Trimming pared 3 bases from V and 5 bases from J, leaving 17 bases between. CDR3 residues: CSVEKGREVDNEQFF. In DNA form, the CDR3 reads TGCAGCGTTGAGAAGGGCAGGGAGGTCGACAATGAGCAGTTCTTC.

The chain employs TRBV5-8 and TRBJ2-5, with 7 nucleotides matching TRBD1. Looked up from germline, CDR1 is SGHTS and CDR2 is YDEGEE. V was clipped by 2 bases and J by 4 bases; unmatched bases: 2. CDR3 length equals 13 residues. In nucleotides, the CDR3 is TGTGCCAGCAGCTTTCGGGACAGAGAGACCCAGTACTTC. It encodes CASSFRDRETQYF.

The chain has TRBV3-1 (or the pseudogene TRBV3-2) and TRBJ1-1; D is perhaps TRBD1 (5 bases). Germline loops: CDR1 LGHDT, CDR2 YNNKEL (reference sequence). V was cut by 4 bases and J by 2 bases, with 8 bases left in between. The CDR3 runs to 13 residues. In DNA, the CDR3 is TGTGCCAGCAGCCGGACACAAAACACTGAAGCTTTCTTT. Its translation: CASSRTQNTEAFF.

The chain links TRBV4-1 to TRBJ2-2, with TRBD2 identical over 11 bases. The trim removed 6 bases at V and 5 bases at J, leaving 5 bases unmatched. The CDR3 sequence is 15 residues long. The germline V gene encodes CDR1 MGHRA and CDR2 YSYEKL. CDR3 loop: CASRQIAGGTGELFF. The CDR3 DNA is TGCGCCAGCAGACAAATAGCGGGGGGGACCGGGGAGCTGTTTTTT.

The CDR3 loop is CASSLRGTTDTQYF. CDR3 sequence (DNA): TGTGCCAGCAGCCTGCGGGGGACCACAGATACGCAGTATTTT. The chain combines TRBV13 with TRBJ2-3, with 7 nucleotides matching TRBD2. V lost 5 bases to trimming and J lost 2 bases; unmatched junction nucleotides: 4. The germline V gene has CDR1 PRHDT and CDR2 FYEKMQ (reference sequence). The CDR3 loop spans 14 amino acids.

The V gene is TRBV15, the J gene TRBJ1-6; D not certain. Germline values: CDR1 LNHNV, CDR2 YYDKDF (reference sequence). The germline V and J ends were trimmed by 3 bases and 7 bases, with 7 bases remaining between them. The CDR3 covers 13 residues. In nucleotides, the CDR3 is TGTGCCACCAGCAGTTACGGGAATTCACCCCTCCACTTT. It codes for CATSSYGNSPLHF.

The gene calls are TRBV29-1 and TRBJ2-5; D unclear. V shed 0 bases and J shed 3 bases, with 11 bases lying between them. The CDR3 covers 14 residues. The germline V gene encodes CDR1 SQVTM and CDR2 ANQGSEA. The CDR3 is CSVEDRVEKETQYF. The DNA of the CDR3 is TGCAGCGTTGAAGATCGGGTCGAAAAAGAGACCCAGTACTTC.

This chain links TRBV21-1 with TRBJ1-4; the table's D call, TRBD1, was not checked against the DNA. TRBV21-1 is listed as a pseudogene. This CDR3 comprises 18 residues. This CDR3 is CASNPGDRGNMGDEKLFF. CDR3 coding DNA: TGTGCCAGCAACCCCGGGGACAGGGGAAATATGGGAGACGAAAAACTGTTTTTT.

The chain combines TRBV9 with TRBJ2-3; TRBD2 matches at 7 bases. The V and J ends lost 0 bases and 5 bases, in that order; junction bases with no gene match: 6. The germline CDR1 and CDR2 sequences are SGDLS and YYNGEE. CDR3 size: 15 residues. The CDR3 DNA is TGTGCCAGCAGCGTAGCTACGGGGGAGGGAGATACGCAGTATTTT. Translation: CASSVATGEGDTQYF.

V is TRBV2 and J is TRBJ2-5; no definite D call. V was trimmed by 4 bases and J by 7 bases, leaving 13 bases between them. Germline V gives CDR1 SNHLY, CDR2 FYNNEI. The CDR3 runs to 13 residues. The CDR3 sequence: CASSVTQDRTQYF. The CDR3 nucleotides read TGTGCCAGCAGTGTCACCCAAGATAGGACCCAGTACTTC.

The gene calls are TRBV7-8 and TRBJ1-2; the D is unclear. The CDR3 extends over 15 amino acids. V lost 2 bases to trimming and J lost 3 bases, with 13 bases between them. Germline CDR1 reads SGHVS; CDR2 reads FQNEAQ. As DNA, the CDR3 is TGTGCCAGCAGCTTAATACCGGGATCGGACTATGGCTACACCTTC. This codes for CASSLIPGSDYGYTF.

V and J are TRBV7-8 and TRBJ2-3; D uncertain. This CDR3 region has 11 residues. The germline CDR1 and CDR2 sequences are SGHVS and FQNEAQ. Trimming left V 5 bases short and J 7 bases short, with 7 bases between. The CDR3 loop is CASSPRNTQYF. CDR3 coding DNA: TGTGCCAGCAGCCCTCGTAATACGCAGTATTTT.

In its sample, this clone was seen a few times. CDR3: CASSSGQMGTGELFF. The CDR3, as DNA: TGCGCCAGCAGCTCGGGACAGATGGGCACCGGGGAGCTGTTTTTT. The V and J genes are TRBV5-1 and TRBJ2-2; 7 bases line up with TRBD1. The CDR3 extends over 15 amino acids. CDR1 and CDR2 from the germline V gene are SGHRS and YFSETQ. V lost 3 bases, J lost 4 bases, and 6 bases stayed unmatched.

The rearrangement joins TRBV6-5 to TRBJ2-5; perhaps TRBD2 as D (7 bases). Trimming pared 2 bases from V and 5 bases from J, leaving 12 bases between. Per germline, CDR1 MNHEY and CDR2 SVGAGI. The CDR3 extends over 14 amino acids. CDR3: CASSYGGAPETQYF. The CDR3, as DNA: TGTGCCAGCAGTTACGGGGGGGCCCCGGAGACCCAGTACTTC.

The V gene is TRBV6-6, the J gene TRBJ1-5, with D hard to call. Between the trimmed V and J ends, which lost 7 bases and 0 bases, there was a span of 10 bases. CDR1 is MNHNY, CDR2 SVGAGI, per germline (reference sequence). CDR3 length: 14 amino acids. The CDR3 DNA reads TGTGCCAGCACCCAAGTTAGTAGCAATCAGCCCCAGCATTTT. Protein sequence: CASTQVSSNQPQHF.

The chain combines TRBV18 with TRBJ2-3, with 7 bases aligning to TRBD2. Germline CDR1 KGHSH, CDR2 LQKENI. This CDR3 has 15 amino acids. The junction had 1 base not matched to a gene; V was cut back by 0 bases and J by 1 base. The CDR3 loop reads CASSPPGRGTDTQYF. The CDR3 nucleotides read TGTGCCAGCTCACCACCGGGGAGGGGCACAGATACGCAGTATTTT.

The chain recombines TRBV27 with TRBJ1-1; 7 nucleotides match TRBD1. J gave up 1 base and V 6 bases, and 5 bases lay outside the gene matches. This CDR3 is 14 amino acids long. From germline, CDR1 is MNHEY and CDR2 SMNVEV (reference sequence). The CDR3 coding sequence is TGTGCCAGCAGCCAGACAGGGTCGAACACTGAAGCTTTCTTT. It translates to CASSQTGSNTEAFF.

The chain recombines TRBV5-1 with TRBJ2-3, with 7 nucleotides matching TRBD2. J was trimmed by 5 bases and V by 1 base; bases with no gene match: 13. The CDR3 is 17 residues long. Germline V CDR1 and CDR2: SGHRS, YFSETQ. CDR3 residues: CASSLLPGGRMGDTQYF. As DNA, the CDR3 is TGCGCCAGCAGCTTGCTGCCGGGGGGTCGGATGGGAGATACGCAGTATTTT. Filled out from reference TRBV5-1 and TRBJ2-3, the complete variable domain reads KAGVTQTPRYLIKTRGQQVTLSCSPISGHRSVSWYQQTPGQGLQFLFEYFSETQRNKGNFPGRFSGRQFSNSRSEMNVSTLELGDSALYLCASSLLPGGRMGDTQYFGPGTRLTVL.

The chain has TRBV2 and TRBJ1-1, with a possible D match to TRBD1 (6 bases). V was pared by 7 bases and J by 1 base, with 10 bases between. This CDR3 has 13 amino acids. CDR1 is SNHLY and CDR2 is FYNNEI in the germline V gene. This CDR3 is CASNQDRNTEAFF. DNA for the CDR3: TGTGCCAGCAACCAGGACAGGAACACTGAAGCTTTCTTT.

This rearrangement joins TRBV7-2 to TRBJ2-2, with 7 bases that match TRBD2. The CDR3 has 15 residues. Germline CDR1 and CDR2: SGHTA and FQGNSA. V dropped 5 bases and J dropped 7; count of bases not matched to a gene: 10. The CDR3 DNA reads as TGTGCCAGCAGCCTCACTAGCGCCGCCATCGGGGAGCTGTTTTTT. It codes for CASSLTSAAIGELFF. Based on the CDR3 plus reference TRBV7-2 and TRBJ2-2, the full variable domain is GAGVSQSPSNKVTEKGKDVELRCDPISGHTALYWYRQSLGQGLEFLIYFQGNSAPDKSGLPSDRFSAERTGGSVSTLTIQRTQQEDSAVYLCASSLTSAAIGELFFGEGSRLTVL.

The rearrangement links TRBV14 to TRBJ2-1, with D possibly matching TRBD2 (7 bases). V was clipped by 6 bases and J by 10 bases, with 19 bases between them. Germline V gene data show CDR1 as SGHDN and CDR2 as FVKESK. The CDR3 is 14 residues long. Here the CDR3 reads CASRRSGGSKEQFF. DNA for the CDR3: TGTGCCAGCAGGCGATCGGGGGGCTCGAAAGAGCAGTTCTTC.

The genes are TRBV2 and TRBJ2-1, with 9 bases matching TRBD1. The CDR3 length is 15 residues. Germline V gene data show CDR1 as SNHLY and CDR2 as FYNNEI. Unmatched junction bases numbered 4, after V lost 5 bases and J lost 2 bases. This CDR3 is CASSKDRGAYNEQFF. For the CDR3, the DNA is TGTGCCAGCAGTAAAGACAGGGGGGCCTACAATGAGCAGTTCTTC.

This clone was recorded only once. The chain uses TRBV4-1 and TRBJ1-5, with D tentatively TRBD1 (5 bases). The CDR3 contains 15 residues. Germline V gives CDR1 MGHRA, CDR2 YSYEKL. V was shortened by 1 base and J by 7 bases, with 14 bases between the two germline ends. The CDR3 sequence: CASSQGAGYRQPQHF. CDR3 in DNA: TGCGCCAGCAGCCAAGGCGCAGGGTACAGGCAGCCCCAGCATTTT.

V gene TRBV7-8 combines with J gene TRBJ2-5, with D tentatively TRBD1 (5 bases). Deletions cut 2 bases from V and 0 bases from J, with 13 bases between. Per the germline V gene, CDR1 is SGHVS and CDR2 is FQNEAQ. The CDR3 spans 16 residues. CDR3 DNA: TGTGCCAGCAGCTTAAGTGGGGCCTTGTACCAAGAGACCCAGTACTTC. Its translation: CASSLSGALYQETQYF.

V and J are TRBV18 and TRBJ2-5, with TRBD2 identical over 7 bases. Germline V gene sequence: CDR1 KGHSH, CDR2 LQKENI. With V trimmed by 4 bases and J by 3 bases, 8 bases remained unmatched. The CDR3 consists of 15 residues. The CDR3 loop is CASSLRPGTKETQYF. The CDR3 region has the DNA TGTGCCAGCTCACTCCGCCCCGGGACTAAAGAGACCCAGTACTTC. The full variable domain, its missing parts supplied by reference TRBV18 and TRBJ2-5, is NAGVMQNPRHLVRRRGQEARLRCSPMKGHSHVYWYRQLPEEGLKFMVYLQKENIIDESGMPKERFSAEFPKEGPSILRIQQVVRGDSAAYFCASSLRPGTKETQYFGPGTRLLVL.